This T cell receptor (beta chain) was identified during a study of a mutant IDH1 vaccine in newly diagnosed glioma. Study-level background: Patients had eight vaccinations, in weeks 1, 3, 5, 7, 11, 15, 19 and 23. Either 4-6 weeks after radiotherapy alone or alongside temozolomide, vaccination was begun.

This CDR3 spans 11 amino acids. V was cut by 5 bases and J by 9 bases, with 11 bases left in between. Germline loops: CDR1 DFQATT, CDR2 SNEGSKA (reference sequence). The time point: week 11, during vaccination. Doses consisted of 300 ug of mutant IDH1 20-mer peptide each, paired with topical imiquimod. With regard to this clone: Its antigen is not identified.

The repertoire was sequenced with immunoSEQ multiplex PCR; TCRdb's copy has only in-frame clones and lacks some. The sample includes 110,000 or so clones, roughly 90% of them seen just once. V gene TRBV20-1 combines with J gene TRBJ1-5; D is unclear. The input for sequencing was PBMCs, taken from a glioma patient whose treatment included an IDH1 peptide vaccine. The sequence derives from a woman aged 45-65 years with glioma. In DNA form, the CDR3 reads TGCAGTGCTCGGCTTGAGGGGCCCCAGCATTTT. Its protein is CSARLEGPQHF.